This note documents a single T cell receptor (beta chain) sequence. The data stem from a study of T-cell memory formation after mild COVID-19. A 5'RACE reaction primed in the constant segment made cDNA libraries of TCR alpha and TCR beta, and these carried sample barcodes and UMIs. TCRdb called the 5' RACE reads again in MiXCR, with one record for every CDR3 protein. The data show just under 150,000 distinct CDR3 sequences, 15% to 20% seen once. The CDR3 runs to 15 residues. CDR1 and CDR2 from the germline V gene are SGHTA and FQGNSA. The ends were cut back, 6 bases at V and 2 bases at J, with 15 bases in the middle.

The chain couples TRBV7-2 to TRBJ2-3, with D possibly being TRBD1 (5 bases). The clonotype was recovered from an adult woman who had mild COVID-19 (a few samples of this study predate the infection). Cell type and time point are not known. The sequenced sample consisted of PBMCs or a T cell subset sorted from them (not recorded which). CDR3 sequence: CASRKGHPATDTQYF. The CDR3 coding sequence is TGTGCCAGCAGAAAAGGACACCCCGCCACAGATACGCAGTATTTT.